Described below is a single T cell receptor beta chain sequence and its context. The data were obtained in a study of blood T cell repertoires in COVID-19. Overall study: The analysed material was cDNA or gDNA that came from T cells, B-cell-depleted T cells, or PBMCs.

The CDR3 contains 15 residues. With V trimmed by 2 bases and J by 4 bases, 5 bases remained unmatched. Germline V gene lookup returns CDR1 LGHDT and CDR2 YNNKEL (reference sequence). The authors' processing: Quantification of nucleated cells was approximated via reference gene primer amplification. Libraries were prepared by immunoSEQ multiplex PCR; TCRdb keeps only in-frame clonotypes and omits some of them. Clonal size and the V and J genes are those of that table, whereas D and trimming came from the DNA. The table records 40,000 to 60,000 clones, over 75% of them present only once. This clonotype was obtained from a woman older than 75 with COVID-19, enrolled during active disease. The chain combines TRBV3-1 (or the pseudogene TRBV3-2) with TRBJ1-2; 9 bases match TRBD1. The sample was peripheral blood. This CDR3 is CASSQNTGGSYGYTF. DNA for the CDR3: TGTGCCAGCAGCCAAAATACAGGGGGCAGCTATGGCTACACCTTC.